The 7 T cell receptor beta chains given below trace back to one sample, sequenced in a study of blood T cell repertoires in COVID-19. Some clones are missing from TCRdb's copy, which holds only in-frame ones; the method was immunoSEQ multiplex PCR. Among tens of thousands of clones listed, about nine tenths were seen once. The sequencing sample was made of peripheral blood. The receptors derive from a man aged 55 to 70 with COVID-19, enrolled during active disease.

This chain connects TRBV2 to TRBJ2-7; 13 bases fit TRBD2. After removal of 6 bases from V and 2 bases from J, the junction contained 10 bases not matched to a gene. This CDR3 is built from 17 residues. Germline CDR1 reads SNHLY; CDR2 reads FYNNEI. The CDR3 sequence is CASRRRLAGGPTYEQYF. As DNA, the CDR3 is TGTGCCAGCAGACGCCGACTAGCGGGAGGCCCTACCTACGAGCAGTACTTC.

The rearrangement joins TRBV5-6 to TRBJ2-7; no reliable D call. V was clipped by 2 bases and J by 1 base, with 13 bases between them. This CDR3 region has 15 residues. Germline CDR1 SGHDT, CDR2 YYEEEE. CDR3 sequence (DNA): TGTGCCAGCAGCTTTGCGCCAGGCATTTCCTACGAGCAGTACTTC. Its translation: CASSFAPGISYEQYF.

The DNA of the CDR3 is TGTGCCAGTAGTTCAGACAGGGTTCAGCCCCAGCATTTT. Protein: CASSSDRVQPQHF. J is TRBJ1-5 and V is TRBV19; 7 bases map to TRBD1. The CDR3 is made up of 13 amino acids. The germline CDR1 and CDR2 sequences are LNHDA and SQIVND (reference sequence). J lost 6 bases, V lost 5 bases, and 4 bases had no gene match. The full variable domain, completed using reference TRBV19 and TRBJ1-5, is DGGITQSPKYLFRKEGQNVTLSCEQNLNHDAMYWYRQDPGQGLRLIYYSQIVNDFQKGDIAEGYSVSREKKESFPLTVTSAQKNPTAFYLCASSSDRVQPQHFGDGTRLSIL.

The chain couples TRBV5-1 to TRBJ2-5; 13 bases are a match to TRBD2. Trimming removed 4 bases from V and 4 bases from J; junction bases left unmatched: 7. Looked up from germline, CDR1 is SGHRS and CDR2 is YFSETQ. This CDR3 is 16 amino acids long. CDR3 in amino acids: CASSLGLAGRTETQYF. The CDR3 nucleotides are TGCGCCAGCAGCCTGGGACTAGCGGGACGTACAGAGACCCAGTACTTC.

The CDR3 region is CASSYGQRGSTQYF. CDR3 nucleotide sequence: TGTGCCAGCAGTTACGGCCAGCGGGGGAGTACGCAGTATTTT. V is TRBV6-2 or TRBV6-3 and J is TRBJ2-3; 8 nucleotides match TRBD2. V was clipped by 2 bases and J by 8 bases; unmatched bases: 6. Germline V gives CDR1 MNHEY, CDR2 SVGEGT. The CDR3 totals 14 residues.

The chain employs TRBV3-1 (or the pseudogene TRBV3-2) and TRBJ1-5, with D possibly TRBD1 on 5 matching bases. This CDR3 has 18 amino acids. Germline assignment: CDR1 LGHDT and CDR2 YNNKEL (reference sequence). Trimming stripped 0 bases from V and 0 bases from J, with 15 bases between. CDR3 in DNA: TGTGCCAGCAGCCAAGATGGTACTGACAGCTGTAGCAATCAGCCCCAGCATTTT. It codes for CASSQDGTDSCSNQPQHF.

The V gene is TRBV27, the J gene TRBJ2-1; TRBD1 aligns across 10 bases. The junction had 10 bases not matched to a gene; V was cut back by 1 base and J by 1 base. This CDR3 contains 19 residues. Germline CDR1 reads MNHEY; CDR2 reads SMNVEV (reference sequence). The CDR3 DNA is TGTGCCAGCAGTTTATGGGGACAGGGGTACCGAGGGTCCTACAATGAGCAGTTCTTC. As protein: CASSLWGQGYRGSYNEQFF.